This TCR beta chain stems from a study of beta chain features in type 1 diabetes. Study-wide points: For Type 1 diabetes patients, all four CD4+ subsets carried TCRB CDR3s that were moderately but significantly shorter.

Expressed TCRB transcripts were sequenced because the isolated RNA had all been reverse transcribed beforehand. Profiled with immunoSEQ multiplex PCR; TCRdb holds only in-frame clones, not every one. The sample includes roughly 42,000 clones, approximately 48% of them seen just once. Concerning this clone: What it binds is not known.

The germline V gene has CDR1 SGHTA and CDR2 FQGNSA. This CDR3 comprises 12 residues. Trimming took 7 bases from V and 6 from J, leaving 12 bases between them. V is TRBV7-2 and J is TRBJ1-2; the D gene is possibly TRBD1 (5 bases). The sequence was collected from a woman in her twenties or thirties in good health. Sequencing used stem cell memory CD4+ T cells from blood. CDR3 bases: TGTGCCAGCACCACCCGGGGGGATGGCTACACCTTC. The encoded protein is CASTTRGDGYTF.